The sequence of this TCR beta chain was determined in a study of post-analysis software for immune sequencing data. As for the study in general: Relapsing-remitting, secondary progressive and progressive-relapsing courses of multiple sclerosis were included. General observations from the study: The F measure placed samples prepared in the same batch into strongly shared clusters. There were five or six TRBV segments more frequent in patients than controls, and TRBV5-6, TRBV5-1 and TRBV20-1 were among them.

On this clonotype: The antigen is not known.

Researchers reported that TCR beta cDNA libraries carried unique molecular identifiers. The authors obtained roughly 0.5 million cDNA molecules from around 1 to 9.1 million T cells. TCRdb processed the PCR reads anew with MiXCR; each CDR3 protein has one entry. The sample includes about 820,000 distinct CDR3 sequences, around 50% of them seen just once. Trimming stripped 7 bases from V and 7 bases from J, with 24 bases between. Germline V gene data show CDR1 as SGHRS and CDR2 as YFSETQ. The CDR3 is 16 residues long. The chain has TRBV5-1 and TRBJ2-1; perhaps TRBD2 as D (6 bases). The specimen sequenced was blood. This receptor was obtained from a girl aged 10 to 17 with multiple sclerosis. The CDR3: CASSWGKTSLENEQFF. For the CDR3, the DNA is TGCGCCAGCTCCTGGGGAAAGACTAGTCTCGAAAATGAGCAGTTCTTC.